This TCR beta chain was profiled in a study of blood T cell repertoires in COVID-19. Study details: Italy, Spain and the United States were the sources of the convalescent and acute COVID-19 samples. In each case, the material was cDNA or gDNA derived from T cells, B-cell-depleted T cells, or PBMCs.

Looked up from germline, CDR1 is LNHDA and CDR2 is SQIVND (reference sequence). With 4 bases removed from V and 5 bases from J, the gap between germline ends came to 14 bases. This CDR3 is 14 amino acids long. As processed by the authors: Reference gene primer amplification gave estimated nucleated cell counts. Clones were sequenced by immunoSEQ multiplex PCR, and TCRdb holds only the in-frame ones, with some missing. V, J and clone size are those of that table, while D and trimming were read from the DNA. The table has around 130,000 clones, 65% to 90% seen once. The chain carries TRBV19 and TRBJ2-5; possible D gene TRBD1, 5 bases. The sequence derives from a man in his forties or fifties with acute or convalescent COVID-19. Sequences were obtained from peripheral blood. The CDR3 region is CASSTTQVKETQYF. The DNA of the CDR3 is TGTGCCAGTAGTACCACACAGGTTAAGGAGACCCAGTACTTC.